These T cell receptor beta chains were read from a single sample in a study of low-dose radiotherapy and immunotherapy resistance in tumors. TCRdb re-called the reads through MiXCR, storing one row per CDR3 protein. The sample includes about 58,000 distinct CDR3 sequences, 20% to 25% of them seen just once. This specimen consisted of PBMCs, obtained after low-dose radiotherapy plus immunotherapy. These receptors were collected from a male donor with prostate cancer. CDR3s include the opening cysteine and the closing phenylalanine or tryptophan. D genes are given only for firm matches. Where a row states a size, it is once, few, many or the class of an expanded clone; other rows omit it.

V,size,D,J,DNA,CDR3
TRBV4-1,many,-,TRBJ2-7,TGCGCCAGCAGCCAAGATGTGGGAGGGGGTACCTACGAGCAGTACTTC,CASSQDVGGGTYEQYF
TRBV12-3/TRBV12-4,many,TRBD2,TRBJ2-5,TGTGCCAGCAGCCCGGGACTAGCGGGGGGGCGGGAGACCCAGTACTTC,CASSPGLAGGRETQYF
TRBV11-2,-,-,TRBJ2-7,TGTGCCAGCAGCTTACTGAGGTCCTACGAGCAGTACTTC,CASSLLRSYEQYF
TRBV11-2,many,-,TRBJ1-1,TGTGCCAGCAGCCTCGCTTATCACACTGAAGCTTTCTTT,CASSLAYHTEAFF
TRBV7-6,many,TRBD1,TRBJ2-7,TGTGCCAGCAGCTTCGGGACAGCCTACGAGCAGTACTTC,CASSFGTAYEQYF
TRBV20-1,-,TRBD2,TRBJ2-1,TGCAGTGCCCGGACTAGCGGAGCGTACAATGAGCAGTTCTTC,CSARTSGAYNEQFF
TRBV7-8,-,TRBD2,TRBJ2-1,TGTGCCAGCAGCTTAGTGACTAGCGGGGGCCGGGGTGAGCAGTTCTTC,CASSLVTSGGRGEQFF
TRBV27,-,TRBD2,TRBJ2-3,TGTGCCAGCAGTTTAGTAGCGGGACTCACAGATACGCAGTATTTT,CASSLVAGLTDTQYF
TRBV6-1,-,-,TRBJ2-5,TGTGCCAGCAGTGAAACCCTTGGGGAGACCCAGTACTTC,CASSETLGETQYF
TRBV7-6,many,-,TRBJ2-3,TGTGCCAGCAGCTTAGCGGACGGAAACACAGATACGCAGTATTTT,CASSLADGNTDTQYF
TRBV6-5,few,TRBD1,TRBJ1-1,TGTGCCAGCTACGAAGACAGGGCAACTGAAGCTTTCTTT,CASYEDRATEAFF
TRBV5-4,many,-,TRBJ2-7,TGTGCCAGCAGCTTGGCTCCAGGGAGCTACGAGCAGTACTTC,CASSLAPGSYEQYF
TRBV5-1,few,-,TRBJ2-5,TGCGCCAGCAGCTTGGATCCAAAGACCCAGTACTTC,CASSLDPKTQYF
TRBV5-1,-,-,TRBJ2-1,TGCGCCAGCAGCTTGGCCGCTACAGAGAAGTTCTTC,CASSLAATEKFF
TRBV29-1,few,-,TRBJ2-7,TGCAGCGCGATAGACTCCCTCGGACCTCTCTACGAGCAGTACTTC,CSAIDSLGPLYEQYF
TRBV6-1,many,-,TRBJ2-5,TGTGCCAGCACCACGATAATCCGTAGCAGAAACCAAGAGACCCAGTACTTC,CASTTIIRSRNQETQYF
TRBV6-2/TRBV6-3,many,-,TRBJ1-1,TGTGCCAGCAGTAATCCAGGGGTTGCTTTCTTT,CASSNPGVAFF
TRBV19,many,TRBD1,TRBJ1-5,TGTGCCAGTAGTTGGAGGACAGGGGGCGGTCAGCCCCAGCATTTT,CASSWRTGGGQPQHF
TRBV2,many,TRBD2,TRBJ2-2,TGTGCCAGCAGTGAAGCGCCCGTACGGGGGCAACTAGCGGGAGGAACGAACACCGGGGAGCTGTTTTTT,CASSEAPVRGQLAGGTNTGELFF
TRBV6-2/TRBV6-3,-,TRBD2,TRBJ2-1,TGTGCCAGCTTAAGCCTAGCGGGAATCAACAATGAGCAGTTCTTC,CASLSLAGINNEQFF
TRBV5-1,many,-,TRBJ2-7,TGCGCCAGCAGTGATTCGGAGGAGCCCTACGAGCAGTACTTC,CASSDSEEPYEQYF
TRBV3-1,many,-,TRBJ1-5,TGTGCCAGCAGCTGGGGGGATTCTGGTCAGCCCCAGCATTTT,CASSWGDSGQPQHF
TRBV5-1,many,-,TRBJ2-6,TGCGCCAGCACCACCAGCGCCGGGGCCAACGTCCTGACTTTC,CASTTSAGANVLTF
TRBV28,many,-,TRBJ2-3,TGTGCCAGCAGTTTATCCCCCCCGGATACGCAGTATTTT,CASSLSPPDTQYF
TRBV20-1,many,-,TRBJ1-2,TGCAGTGCTCCGTCGGGACGCACTAACTATGGCTACACCTTC,CSAPSGRTNYGYTF
TRBV20-1,many,TRBD2,TRBJ2-5,TGCAGTGCTAGTAACCTAGCGGAAAATCAAGAGACCCAGTACTTC,CSASNLAENQETQYF